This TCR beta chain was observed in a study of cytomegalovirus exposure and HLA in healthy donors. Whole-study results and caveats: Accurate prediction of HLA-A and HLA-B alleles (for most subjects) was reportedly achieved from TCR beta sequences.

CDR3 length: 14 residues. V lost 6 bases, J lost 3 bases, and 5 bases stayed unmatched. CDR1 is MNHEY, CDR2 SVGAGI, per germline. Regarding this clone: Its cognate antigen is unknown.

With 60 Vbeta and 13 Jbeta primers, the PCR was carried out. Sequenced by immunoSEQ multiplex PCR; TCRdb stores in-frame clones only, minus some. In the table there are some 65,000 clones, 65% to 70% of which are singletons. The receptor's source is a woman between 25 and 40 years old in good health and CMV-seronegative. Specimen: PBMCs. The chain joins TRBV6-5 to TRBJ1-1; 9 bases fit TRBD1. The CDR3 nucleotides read TGTGCCAGCAGCCCGGACAGGGGTGACACTGAAGCTTTCTTT. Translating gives CASSPDRGDTEAFF.